The 21 T cell receptor beta chains given below trace back to one sample, sequenced in a study of cytomegalovirus exposure and HLA in healthy donors (dated by TCRdb to 2016 to 2017). Libraries were constructed by the immunoSEQ multiplex PCR assay. The multiplex PCR relied on a mix of 60 forward primers for TCR Vbeta segments and 13 reverse primers for TCR Jbeta segments. TCRdb re-hosts the immuneACCESS table, in-frame sequences only. Its copies lack some clones; in the studies checked, an unresolved V gene accounts for under half of them, and the cause for the rest is not known. The sample table records 150,000 to 200,000 clones; 80% of these occur just once. Approximately 15% of the sample belongs to the ten largest clones. The sequencing input was PBMCs. The receptors originated from a woman between 40 and 50 years old in good health and CMV-seronegative.

The J gene is TRBJ2-7, the V gene TRBV5-6, with TRBD2 identical over 11 bases. This CDR3 has 18 residues. Trimming cost V 4 bases and J 4 bases; bases outside gene matches: 16. The germline gives CDR1 SGHDT, CDR2 YYEEEE. CDR3 amino acids: CASSDRLAGRQSTYEQYF. In nucleotides, the CDR3 is TGTGCCAGCAGCGACCGACTAGCGGGAAGGCAGTCGACGTACGAGCAGTACTTC.

The V call is TRBV6-6, the J call TRBJ2-7, with 7 bases matching TRBD1. This CDR3 spans 15 amino acids. Losses at the gene ends were 1 base for V and 3 bases for J; bases not matched to a gene: 6. Germline lookup yields CDR1 MNHNY and CDR2 SVGAGI (reference sequence). The CDR3 DNA is TGTGCCAGCAGTTACTACCGGGACAGCCTCTACGAGCAGTACTTC. This sequence encodes CASSYYRDSLYEQYF.

The gene calls are TRBV29-1 and TRBJ2-5; D unclear. The V and J ends lost 6 bases and 1 base respectively, with 6 bases between them. The germline CDR1 and CDR2 sequences are SQVTM and ANQGSEA. This CDR3 is 11 amino acids long. CDR3 sequence: CSVEAQETQYF. CDR3 nucleotide sequence: TGCAGCGTCGAGGCCCAAGAGACCCAGTACTTC.

The chain recombines TRBV18 with TRBJ2-2; D is uncertain. V was pared by 1 base and J by 2 bases, with 14 bases between. Germline-derived CDR1 and CDR2 are KGHSH and LQKENI. There are 17 residues in the CDR3. As DNA, the CDR3 is TGTGCCAGCTCACCACTTACACAGCCAATTAACACCGGGGAGCTGTTTTTT. Residues: CASSPLTQPINTGELFF.

This clone was seen at least ten times. The V gene is TRBV6-4, the J gene TRBJ2-1, with 9 bases matching TRBD2. V shed 3 bases and J 0 bases; nucleotides not matched to a gene: 0. This CDR3 contains 15 residues. Looked up from germline, CDR1 is MRHNA and CDR2 is SNTAGT. CDR3 nucleotides: TGTGCCAGCAGTGAAGCGGGGGGCTCCTACAATGAGCAGTTCTTC. Protein product: CASSEAGGSYNEQFF.

Details on this clone: Sequence at one end of the junction differs from germline and may be a read error. This chain connects TRBV4-2 to TRBJ1-6; unclear D gene. The CDR3 is 18 amino acids. Per germline, CDR1 LGHNA and CDR2 YNFKEQ. The DNA of the CDR3 is TGTGCCGGCAGCCAAGATTTTTACCAGGCCATCGGAAAATCACCCCTCCACTTT. This encodes CAGSQDFYQAIGKSPLHF.

The chain recombines TRBV28 with TRBJ2-4, with a weak D call TRBD1 (6 bases). CDR3 length: 19 residues. V lost 3 bases and J 0 bases, leaving 21 bases between the germline ends. Per the germline V gene, CDR1 is MDHEN and CDR2 is SYDVKM. CDR3 amino acids: CASSFKTGSAPLAKNIQYF. In nucleotides, the CDR3 is TGTGCCAGCAGTTTTAAGACAGGCTCGGCCCCTCTAGCCAAAAACATTCAGTACTTC.

This clone was observed a handful of times. This chain uses TRBV10-3 with TRBJ2-1, with 9 nucleotides matching TRBD1. The V and J ends lost 2 bases and 3 bases, in that order; junction bases with no gene match: 2. Germline loops: CDR1 ENHRY, CDR2 SYGVKD. The CDR3 is 15 residues long. The CDR3 nucleotides are TGTGCCATCAGTGAGGGGACAGGGCTCTACAATGAGCAGTTCTTC. Residues: CAISEGTGLYNEQFF.

The rearrangement links TRBV27 to TRBJ1-2; no clear D gene. Looked up from germline, CDR1 is MNHEY and CDR2 is SMNVEV (reference sequence). Trimming pared 5 bases from V and 2 bases from J, leaving 12 bases between. The CDR3 spans 14 residues. The CDR3 sequence is CASSPFGENYGYTF. DNA for the CDR3: TGTGCCAGCAGTCCGTTCGGGGAAAACTATGGCTACACCTTC.

This rearrangement joins TRBV29-1 to TRBJ1-1; tentatively, D is TRBD1 (6 bases). The germline V and J ends were trimmed by 6 bases and 0 bases, with 11 bases remaining between them. CDR1 is SQVTM and CDR2 is ANQGSEA in the germline V gene. The CDR3 runs to 13 residues. The CDR3 sequence: CSVDDRLNTEAFF. CDR3 coding DNA: TGCAGCGTCGACGACAGGCTGAACACTGAAGCTTTCTTT.

This chain joins TRBV5-1 and TRBJ2-1; 9 bases agree with TRBD2. With 5 bases clipped from V and 3 bases from J, the junction kept 6 bases outside the gene matches. Germline V gives CDR1 SGHRS, CDR2 YFSETQ. The CDR3 is 15 residues long. In DNA form, the CDR3 reads TGCGCCAGCAGTCTGGGGACTAGCTTCTACAATGAGCAGTTCTTC. Translation: CASSLGTSFYNEQFF.

J is TRBJ2-5 and V is TRBV5-5; weak D call: TRBD1 (5 bases). With 6 bases removed from V and 5 bases from J, the gap between germline ends came to 17 bases. Germline V gene data show CDR1 as SGHKS and CDR2 as YYEKEE (reference sequence). The CDR3 is 14 residues long. The CDR3 region is CASMGTVGRETQYF. In DNA form, the CDR3 reads TGTGCCAGCATGGGAACAGTGGGGCGGGAGACCCAGTACTTC. Full variable domain (outside the CDR3, taken from reference TRBV5-5 and TRBJ2-5): DAGVTQSPTHLIKTRGQQVTLRCSPISGHKSVSWYQQVLGQGPQFIFQYYEKEERGRGNFPDRFSARQFPNYSSELNVNALLLGDSALYLCASMGTVGRETQYFGPGTRLLVL.

J is TRBJ1-2 and V is TRBV6-1; 7 bases agree with TRBD1. Per the germline V gene, CDR1 is MNHNS and CDR2 is SASEGT. The length of the CDR3 is 15 residues. J lost 6 bases, V lost 6 bases, and 13 bases had no gene match. This CDR3 reads CASSPQGQGEDGYTF. The CDR3 DNA sequence: TGTGCCAGCAGCCCTCAGGGGCAGGGGGAGGATGGCTACACCTTC.

This clone was counted between two and nine times. The rearrangement links TRBV10-1 to TRBJ2-2; 8 bases align to TRBD2. V was pared by 3 bases and J by 3 bases, with 9 bases of the junction left unmatched. Germline V CDR1 and CDR2: WNHNN, SYGVQD (reference sequence). This CDR3 spans 17 amino acids. The DNA for the CDR3 is TGCGCCAGCAGTGATAGTCTAGGACTAGCCCACACCGGGGAGCTGTTTTTT. Its protein product is CASSDSLGLAHTGELFF.

The chain uses TRBV12-5 and TRBJ2-1; TRBD1 might be the D (6 bases). The V and J ends lost 2 bases and 3 bases respectively, with 17 bases between them. Germline CDR1 is LGHNT and CDR2 is FRNRAP. The CDR3 has 17 amino acids. CDR3 nucleotides: TGTGCTAGTGGTTTGCTTGGTCTTGGCAGGGGCTACAATGAGCAGTTCTTC. Amino acid sequence: CASGLLGLGRGYNEQFF.

The V call is TRBV28, the J call TRBJ1-5; D unclear. V dropped 6 bases and J dropped 0 bases, with 9 bases sitting between them. This CDR3 spans 14 amino acids. The germline CDR1 and CDR2 sequences are MDHEN and SYDVKM. CDR3: CASSLFLSNQPQHF. DNA for the CDR3: TGTGCCAGCAGCCTCTTCCTTAGCAATCAGCCCCAGCATTTT.

This clone occurred a few times. The chain carries TRBV6-5 and TRBJ1-2; TRBD1 is a possible D gene (5 bases). V lost 0 bases and J lost 3, with 8 bases in between. Germline V CDR1 and CDR2: MNHEY, SVGAGI. This CDR3 contains 14 residues. CDR3 protein: CASSYSRADYGYTF. The CDR3 DNA reads as TGTGCCAGCAGTTACTCCAGGGCTGACTATGGCTACACCTTC.

This clone showed up just once. This rearrangement joins TRBV28 to TRBJ2-7, with TRBD1 matching over 7 bases. The CDR3 totals 17 residues. Trimming took 3 bases from V and 2 from J; bases not matched to a gene: 13. Germline CDR1 reads MDHEN; CDR2 reads SYDVKM. This CDR3 reads CASSLTPTRTGPYEQYF. In DNA form, the CDR3 reads TGTGCCAGCAGTTTGACACCTACGAGGACAGGACCCTACGAGCAGTACTTC.

This clone has more than one count but fewer than ten. This rearrangement joins TRBV7-2 to TRBJ2-1; 12 bases agree with TRBD2. This CDR3 is 17 amino acids long. V lost 5 bases and J lost 6; bases outside the gene matches: 11. In germline, CDR1 is SGHTA, CDR2 FQGNSA. The CDR3 DNA reads TGTGCCAGCAGCCTCGCTCGACTAGCGGGAGCTCGCAATGAGCAGTTCTTC. It encodes CASSLARLAGARNEQFF.

V is TRBV27 and J is TRBJ1-2, with D perhaps matching TRBD1 (5 bases). Germline CDR1 reads MNHEY; CDR2 reads SMNVEV (reference sequence). The CDR3 has 14 amino acids. V lost 7 bases and J lost 4, with 16 bases in between. In nucleotides, the CDR3 is TGTGCCAGCATAAGCCCGGACAACCCCTATGGCTACACCTTC. The encoded protein is CASISPDNPYGYTF.

The chain joins TRBV20-1 to TRBJ2-7, with 7 bases aligning to TRBD1. Trimming removed 5 bases from V and 4 bases from J; junction bases left unmatched: 2. The CDR3 extends over 11 amino acids. Germline CDR1 DFQATT, CDR2 SNEGSKA (reference sequence). The CDR3: CSAGGQYEQYF. The CDR3 bases are TGCAGTGCTGGGGGACAGTACGAGCAGTACTTC.